The clone carrying this TCR beta chain was recorded many times. The antigen is undetermined. Unique molecular identifiers (one per individual cDNA molecule) were attached. TCRdb reprocessed the 5' RACE reads via MiXCR and lists one record per CDR3 protein. This sample has around 64,000 distinct CDR3 sequences, with 12% found just once. This entry comes from a study of early T cells in non-severe SARS-CoV-2 infection. Study-wide background: It was bulk RNA from unsorted whole blood that was sequenced, and the chains were unpaired.

Study-wide results and caveats: The study's VDJdb matching favored anti-spike CD8 responses and missed private and CD4 specificities.

Germline-derived CDR1 and CDR2 are WNHNN and SYGVQD (reference sequence). CDR3 length: 13 residues. The V end was cut by 6 bases, the J end by 0 bases, with 8 bases between. Source material: whole blood. This receptor was taken from an adult who was a healthcare worker with PCR-confirmed SARS-CoV-2 infection or an uninfected control (not recorded which). The chain is built from TRBV10-1 and TRBJ1-2; no firm D call. This CDR3 is CASRTHTNYGYTF. The CDR3 DNA is TGCGCCAGCAGGACACACACTAACTATGGCTACACCTTC.